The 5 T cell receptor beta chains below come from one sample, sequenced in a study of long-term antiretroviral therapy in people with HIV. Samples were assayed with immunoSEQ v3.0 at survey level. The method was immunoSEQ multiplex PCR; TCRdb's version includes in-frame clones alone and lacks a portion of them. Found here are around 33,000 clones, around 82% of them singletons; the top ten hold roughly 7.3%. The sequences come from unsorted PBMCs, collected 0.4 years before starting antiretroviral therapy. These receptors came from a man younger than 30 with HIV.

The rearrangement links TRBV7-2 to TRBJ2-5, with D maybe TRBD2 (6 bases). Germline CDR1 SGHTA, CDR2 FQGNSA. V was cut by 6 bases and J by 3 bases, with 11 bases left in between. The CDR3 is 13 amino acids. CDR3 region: CASRPAGKETQYF. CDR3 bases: TGTGCCAGCAGACCGGCGGGGAAAGAGACCCAGTACTTC.

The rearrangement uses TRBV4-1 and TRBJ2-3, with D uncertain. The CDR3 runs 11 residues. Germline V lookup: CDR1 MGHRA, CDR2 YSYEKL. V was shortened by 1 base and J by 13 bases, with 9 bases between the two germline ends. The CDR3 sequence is CASSQGPEKYF. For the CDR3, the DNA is TGCGCCAGCAGCCAAGGGCCAGAAAAGTATTTT.

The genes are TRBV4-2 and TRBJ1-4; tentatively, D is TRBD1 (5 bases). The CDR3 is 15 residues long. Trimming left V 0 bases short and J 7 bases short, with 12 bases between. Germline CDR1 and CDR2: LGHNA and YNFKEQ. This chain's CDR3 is CASSQDEGTSEKLFF. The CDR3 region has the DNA TGTGCCAGCAGCCAAGATGAGGGGACGAGTGAAAAACTGTTTTTT.

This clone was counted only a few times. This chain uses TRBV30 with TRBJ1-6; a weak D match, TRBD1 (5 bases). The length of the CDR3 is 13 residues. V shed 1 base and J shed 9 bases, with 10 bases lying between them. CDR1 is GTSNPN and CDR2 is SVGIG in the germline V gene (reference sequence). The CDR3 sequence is CAWSGTLSSPLHF. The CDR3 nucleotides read TGTGCCTGGAGTGGGACATTAAGTTCACCCCTCCACTTT. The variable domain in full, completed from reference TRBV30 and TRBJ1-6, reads SQTIHQWPATLVQPVGSPLSLECTVEGTSNPNLYWYRQAAGRGLQLLFYSVGIGQISSEVPQNLSASRPQDRQFILSSKKLLLSDSGFYLCAWSGTLSSPLHFGNGTRLTVT.

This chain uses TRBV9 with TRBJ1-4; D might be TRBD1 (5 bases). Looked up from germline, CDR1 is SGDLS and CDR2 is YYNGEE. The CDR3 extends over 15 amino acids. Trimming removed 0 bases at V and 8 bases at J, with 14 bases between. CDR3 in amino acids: CASSVGGGAGEKLFF. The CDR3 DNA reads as TGTGCCAGCAGCGTAGGGGGAGGGGCGGGCGAAAAACTGTTTTTT.